This passage covers 30 T cell receptor beta chains from one sample sequenced in a study of identifying expanded T cells in peripheral blood. Libraries were prepared by immunoSEQ multiplex PCR; TCRdb keeps only in-frame clonotypes and omits some of them. Here the sample spans under 150,000 clones, 65% to 90% being singletons. Sequencing was done on a sample of blood. These receptors came from a person aged 18 to 75 in good health.

The rearrangement joins TRBV7-2 to TRBJ2-1; no clear D. This CDR3 is built from 16 residues. Germline V gives CDR1 SGHTA, CDR2 FQGNSA. The V end lost 1 base, the J end lost 0 bases, and 10 bases lay between the germline ends. CDR3 coding DNA: TGTGCCAGCAGCTTAGTACCTGGCAGCTCCTACAATGAGCAGTTCTTC. It encodes CASSLVPGSSYNEQFF.

The chain links TRBV7-3 to TRBJ2-3; D is unclear. The CDR3 is 15 amino acids. Germline CDR1 is SGHTA and CDR2 is FQGTGA. Trimming took 1 base from V and 4 from J, leaving 12 bases between them. Here the CDR3 reads CASSLRVGAADTQYF. CDR3 sequence (DNA): TGTGCCAGCAGCTTAAGGGTGGGTGCTGCAGATACGCAGTATTTT.

This clone showed up just once. The V and J genes are TRBV9 and TRBJ2-5, with 9 positions matching TRBD2. CDR3 length: 13 residues. Germline CDR1 reads SGDLS; CDR2 reads YYNGEE. Trimming took 6 bases from V and 9 from J; bases not matched to a gene: 9. The CDR3 is CASNSGGPVAQYF. The CDR3 coding sequence is TGTGCCAGCAATAGCGGGGGCCCAGTGGCCCAGTACTTC. The full variable domain, completed using reference TRBV9 and TRBJ2-5, is DSGVTQTPKHLITATGQRVTLRCSPRSGDLSVYWYQQSLDQGLQFLIQYYNGEERAKGNILERFSAQQFPDLHSELNLSSLELGDSALYFCASNSGGPVAQYFGPGTRLLVL.

The J gene is TRBJ2-7, the V gene TRBV6-6, with D possibly being TRBD1 (6 bases). CDR1 is MNHNY and CDR2 is SVGAGI in the germline V gene (reference sequence). This CDR3 is built from 13 residues. V lost 5 bases to trimming and J lost 1 base, with 9 bases between them. CDR3 sequence: CASSTGQSYEQYF. CDR3 nucleotides: TGTGCCAGCAGTACCGGACAGTCCTACGAGCAGTACTTC.

The chain recombines TRBV7-8 with TRBJ2-7; D gene ambiguous. The V and J ends lost 4 bases and 3 bases respectively, with 4 bases between them. CDR3 size: 11 residues. Germline CDR1 and CDR2: SGHVS and FQNEAQ. This CDR3 is CASSSLYEQYF. CDR3 nucleotide sequence: TGTGCCAGCAGCTCCCTCTACGAGCAGTACTTC.

This CDR3 is CASSPLTGGAGELFF. CDR3 DNA sequence: TGTGCCAGCAGCCCTCTGACAGGGGGGGCCGGGGAGCTGTTTTTT. The chain joins TRBV7-7 to TRBJ2-2, with 9 bases lining up with TRBD1. Germline V gene sequence: CDR1 SSHAT, CDR2 FNYEAQ (reference sequence). The CDR3 totals 15 residues. Trimming took 5 bases from V and 6 from J; bases not matched to a gene: 7.

This clone has more than one count but fewer than ten. The V and J genes are TRBV27 and TRBJ2-7; no reliable D call. CDR1 MNHEY and CDR2 SMNVEV come from the germline V gene (reference sequence). The CDR3 covers 14 residues. V was pared by 5 bases and J by 2 bases, with 13 bases between. This CDR3 is CASSGGRWAYEQYF. DNA of the CDR3: TGTGCCAGCAGTGGCGGACGGTGGGCCTACGAGCAGTACTTC.

This chain uses TRBV7-2 with TRBJ1-6, with D hard to call. V shed 1 base and J shed 5 bases, with 9 bases lying between them. Germline V CDR1 and CDR2: SGHTA, FQGNSA. CDR3 length: 15 residues. DNA of the CDR3: TGTGCCAGCAGCTTAGAAGCGGATCATAATTCACCCCTCCACTTT. Its translation: CASSLEADHNSPLHF.

J is TRBJ2-3 and V is TRBV5-8; 13 nucleotides match TRBD2. Germline loops: CDR1 SGHTS, CDR2 YDEGEE. Unmatched junction bases numbered 6, after V lost 3 bases and J lost 2 bases. CDR3 length equals 17 residues. CDR3 coding DNA: TGTGCCAGCAGCTACATTGGGACTAGCGGGACCACAGATACGCAGTATTTT. As protein: CASSYIGTSGTTDTQYF.

This chain connects TRBV7-2 to TRBJ2-7; 10 bases fit TRBD1. The CDR3 spans 15 residues. The germline gives CDR1 SGHTA, CDR2 FQGNSA. Trimming at V came to 3 bases and at J to 3 bases, leaving 5 bases not matched to a gene. The CDR3 sequence: CASSLTGQGGYEQYF. The DNA for the CDR3 is TGTGCCAGCAGCTTGACTGGACAGGGGGGCTACGAGCAGTACTTC.

The rearrangement joins TRBV28 to TRBJ2-2; D tentatively reads TRBD1 or TRBD2 (6 bases each). V gave up 3 bases and J gave up 16 bases, with 18 bases separating them. The CDR3 contains 13 residues. Germline V lookup: CDR1 MDHEN, CDR2 SYDVKM. For the CDR3, the DNA is TGTGCCAGCAGTTTCCAGAGGGGGGACGGTGCGTTTTTT. It yields the protein CASSFQRGDGAFF.

The chain couples TRBV7-3 to TRBJ1-1, with D perhaps matching TRBD1 (5 bases). This CDR3 spans 14 amino acids. Trimming took off 2 bases at V and 2 bases at J, with 9 bases between the two ends. The germline V gene has CDR1 SGHTA and CDR2 FQGTGA. CDR3 coding DNA: TGTGCCAGCAGCTTAGGTCAGGGCAACACTGAAGCTTTCTTT. Translation gives CASSLGQGNTEAFF.

Here the CDR3 reads CATSRGGHLNTEAFF. Here the CDR3 DNA reads TGTGCCACCAGCAGAGGGGGACACCTGAACACTGAAGCTTTCTTT. The rearrangement links TRBV15 to TRBJ1-1; tentatively, D is TRBD1 (6 bases). From germline, CDR1 is LNHNV and CDR2 YYDKDF (reference sequence). Trimming left V 1 base short and J 0 bases short, with 9 bases between. The CDR3 covers 15 residues.

V usage is TRBV11-2 and J usage is TRBJ2-4, with 7 nucleotides matching TRBD2. Germline loops: CDR1 SGHAT, CDR2 FQNNGV. CDR3 size: 17 residues. After removal of 0 bases from V and 6 bases from J, the junction contained 11 bases not matched to a gene. CDR3: CASSLERAGSGGNIQYF. In DNA, the CDR3 is TGTGCCAGCAGCTTAGAGAGAGCGGGGTCGGGAGGAAACATTCAGTACTTC.

This chain joins TRBV30 and TRBJ2-1; D remains ambiguous. The CDR3 totals 12 residues. The V gene lost 1 base and the J gene lost 7 bases, with 8 bases spanning the gap. CDR1 and CDR2 (germline): GTSNPN, SVGIG (reference sequence). The CDR3 bases are TGTGCCTGGAGTGGGTTCCGGAATGAGCAGTTCTTC. Translating gives CAWSGFRNEQFF.

The chain couples TRBV7-2 to TRBJ2-3, with a weak D call TRBD2 (6 bases). CDR3 length: 16 amino acids. Looked up from germline, CDR1 is SGHTA and CDR2 is FQGNSA. V gave up 5 bases and J gave up 6 bases, with 21 bases separating them. CDR3: CASSQGGSGSGDTQYF. In DNA form, the CDR3 reads TGTGCCAGCAGCCAGGGAGGTAGCGGCTCAGGGGATACGCAGTATTTT. The whole variable domain, remainder taken from reference TRBV7-2 and TRBJ2-3, is GAGVSQSPSNKVTEKGKDVELRCDPISGHTALYWYRQSLGQGLEFLIYFQGNSAPDKSGLPSDRFSAERTGGSVSTLTIQRTQQEDSAVYLCASSQGGSGSGDTQYFGPGTRLTVL.

The chain couples TRBV7-8 to TRBJ1-4; maybe TRBD1 (5 bases). The V gene's germline CDR1 is SGHVS and CDR2 FQNEAQ. The V end lost 5 bases, the J end lost 6 bases, and 10 bases lay between the germline ends. The CDR3 covers 13 residues. This chain's CDR3 is CASSVGTYEKLFF. The DNA of the CDR3 is TGTGCCAGCAGCGTCGGGACGTATGAAAAACTGTTTTTT.

For the CDR3, the DNA is TGTGCCAGCAGCCTCGAGGGCGGAATCTACGAGCAGTACTTC. This codes for CASSLEGGIYEQYF. J is TRBJ2-7 and V is TRBV9, with a tentative D call TRBD2 (5 bases). Looked up from germline, CDR1 is SGDLS and CDR2 is YYNGEE. The CDR3 loop spans 14 amino acids. The ends were cut back, 4 bases at V and 3 bases at J, with 14 bases in the middle.

The chain employs TRBV5-8 and TRBJ2-7; D perhaps matches TRBD2 (5 bases). Germline V gene lookup returns CDR1 SGHTS and CDR2 YDEGEE. The CDR3 totals 14 residues. V lost 0 bases to trimming and J lost 4 bases, with 11 bases between them. The CDR3 DNA reads as TGTGCCAGCAGCTTGGGAGGGATTAGGTACGAGCAGTACTTC. It translates to CASSLGGIRYEQYF.

Here the CDR3 DNA reads TGTGCCAGCAGCTTCATTCTAGTCTACACCGGGGAGCTGTTTTTT. It is translated as CASSFILVYTGELFF. The chain carries TRBV11-2 and TRBJ2-2; D is unresolved. With 3 bases removed from V and 3 bases from J, the gap between germline ends came to 11 bases. Germline V gene sequence: CDR1 SGHAT, CDR2 FQNNGV. The CDR3 is made up of 15 amino acids.

This clone was detected once. The chain couples TRBV7-2 to TRBJ2-7; 7 nucleotides match TRBD1. Trimming at V came to 5 bases and at J to 0 bases, leaving 4 bases not matched to a gene. The CDR3 totals 14 residues. Germline CDR1 is SGHTA and CDR2 is FQGNSA. CDR3 sequence: CASSRRTGSYEQYF. CDR3 nucleotide sequence: TGTGCCAGCAGCCGGAGGACAGGCTCCTACGAGCAGTACTTC.

The rearrangement links TRBV6-5 to TRBJ2-5; D unclear. The CDR3 totals 12 residues. Germline V CDR1 and CDR2: MNHEY, SVGAGI. Trimming pared 7 bases from V and 0 bases from J, leaving 6 bases between. CDR3 bases: TGTGCCAGCACCTCCCACCAAGAGACCCAGTACTTC. It encodes CASTSHQETQYF.

This sequence joins TRBV6-5 and TRBJ2-2; D may be TRBD1 (6 bases). The germline V gene has CDR1 MNHEY and CDR2 SVGAGI. The CDR3 is 15 residues long. Trimming took off 7 bases at V and 4 bases at J, with 16 bases between the two ends. The CDR3, as DNA: TGTGCCAGCACTCTACCAGACAGGTCCACCGGGGAGCTGTTTTTT. Its protein is CASTLPDRSTGELFF.

V and J are TRBV9 and TRBJ2-5; no definite D call. Germline V gene lookup returns CDR1 SGDLS and CDR2 YYNGEE. V was cut by 0 bases and J by 1 base, with 7 bases left in between. This CDR3 is 14 amino acids long. The CDR3 DNA reads as TGTGCCAGCAGCGTAGCCGCCTCCCAAGAGACCCAGTACTTC. Translating gives CASSVAASQETQYF.

The chain couples TRBV7-9 to TRBJ2-2; possible D gene TRBD1, 6 bases. The CDR3 totals 15 residues. Trimming removed 5 bases from V and 0 bases from J, with 10 bases in between. Germline V gives CDR1 SEHNR, CDR2 FQNEAQ (reference sequence). DNA for the CDR3: TGTGCCAGCAGCCCCGGGACAACGAACACCGGGGAGCTGTTTTTT. Residues: CASSPGTTNTGELFF.

This clone turned up a few times. The V and J genes are TRBV7-3 and TRBJ1-2, with a weak D call TRBD1 (6 bases). V gave up 5 bases and J gave up 2 bases, with 9 bases separating them. In germline, CDR1 is SGHTA, CDR2 FQGTGA. This CDR3 has 13 amino acids. The CDR3 reads CASSPGQNYGYTF. DNA for the CDR3: TGTGCCAGCAGCCCAGGACAGAACTATGGCTACACCTTC.

CDR3 sequence reads: CASSLTLANSYEQYF. CDR3 DNA: TGTGCCAGCAGCTTGACACTAGCGAACTCCTACGAGCAGTACTTC. The V and J genes are TRBV7-2 and TRBJ2-7; TRBD2 matches 7 bases. This CDR3 spans 15 amino acids. With 3 bases clipped from V and 0 bases from J, the junction kept 5 bases outside the gene matches. Per germline, CDR1 SGHTA and CDR2 FQGNSA.

The J gene is TRBJ2-1, the V gene TRBV2; 7 nucleotides align to TRBD2. CDR1 and CDR2 from the germline V gene are SNHLY and FYNNEI. V was clipped by 7 bases and J by 6 bases; unmatched bases: 9. There are 14 residues in the CDR3. CDR3 sequence reads: CASNWRGLGNEQFF. CDR3 nucleotides: TGTGCCAGCAATTGGCGGGGGTTAGGCAATGAGCAGTTCTTC.

V usage is TRBV29-1 and J usage is TRBJ1-1; the match to TRBD1 covers 8 bases. J was trimmed by 1 base and V by 5 bases; bases with no gene match: 3. CDR3 length: 13 residues. Germline CDR1 reads SQVTM; CDR2 reads ANQGSEA. CDR3 sequence (DNA): TGCAGCGTTCGACAGGGGCAGAACACTGAAGCTTTCTTT. Translated: CSVRQGQNTEAFF.

The gene calls are TRBV6-5 and TRBJ1-2; D is possibly TRBD1 (5 bases). This CDR3 has 13 amino acids. Germline loops: CDR1 MNHEY, CDR2 SVGAGI. Between the trimmed V and J ends, which lost 4 bases and 9 bases, there was a span of 15 bases. CDR3 nucleotide sequence: TGTGCCAGCAGTTTCGGGACGGTGGATAGCTACACCTTC. Protein product: CASSFGTVDSYTF.